This entry lists 4 T cell receptor beta chains sequenced from one sample in a study of tumor and adjacent non-tumor tissue in lung cancer. RNA was extracted from bulk tissue without any cell sorting. TCRbeta libraries were built with three rounds of nested PCR, modified from ARM-PCR. TCRdb recomputed calls from the multiplex PCR reads with MiXCR, one row per CDR3 protein. Of approximately 130,000 distinct CDR3 sequences in the sample, roughly 64% were seen once. Input material: lung tumor tissue. The receptors come from a man aged 25-45 years with non-small cell lung cancer.

V is TRBV12-3 or TRBV12-4 and J is TRBJ2-1, with 14 positions matching TRBD2. This CDR3 has 19 residues. V shed 5 bases, J shed 2 bases, and the junction held 11 bases outside the gene matches. The CDR3 DNA reads as TGTGCCAGCAGTCTAGGACCCGGGACTAGCGGGGGAACCTACAATGAGCAGTTCTTC. As protein: CASSLGPGTSGGTYNEQFF.

This clonotype appeared once. The V gene is TRBV5-6, the J gene TRBJ2-5; D gene ambiguous. Germline V gene lookup returns CDR1 SGHDT and CDR2 YYEEEE. CDR3 size: 15 residues. The V end lost 6 bases, the J end lost 0 bases, and 15 bases lay between the germline ends. CDR3: CASNTPTPYQETQYF. CDR3 DNA sequence: TGTGCCAGCAACACACCGACTCCGTACCAAGAGACCCAGTACTTC.

About this clonotype itself: A read error may be the cause here, since a much bigger clone is one base away. V usage is TRBV14 and J usage is TRBJ2-2; TRBD2 agrees at 8 bases. V lost 7 bases, J lost 1 base, and 5 bases stayed unmatched. CDR3 length: 15 amino acids. Germline loops: CDR1 SGHDN, CDR2 FVKESK. CDR3 protein: CASTTGGLNTGELFF. DNA for the CDR3: TGTGCCAGCACAACGGGAGGGTTGAACACCGGGGAGCTGTTTTTT.

The chain has TRBV30 and TRBJ2-3, with no clear D. CDR1 is GTSNPN, CDR2 SVGIG, per germline (reference sequence). Trimming stripped 0 bases from V and 0 bases from J, with 10 bases between. The CDR3 totals 15 residues. The CDR3, as DNA: TGTGCCTGGAGTGTACCTTGGGCCAGCACAGATACGCAGTATTTT. The encoded protein is CAWSVPWASTDTQYF.